These T cell receptor beta chains were read from a single sample in a study of T cell repertoires in cytomegalovirus infection. TCRdb fed the reads into MiXCR, producing one record per CDR3 protein. The profile shows about 330,000 distinct CDR3 sequences, around a tenth of them singletons. Sequencing input: PBMCs. The receptors shown here come from a human donor in good health (CMV status not recorded). Some clones in this sample may be carry-over from other donors' samples. The CDR3 runs from the conserved cysteine through the conserved F or W. A D gene is named only where the DNA matches it firmly. Where a row states a size, it is once, few, many or the class of an expanded clone; other rows omit it.

TRBV20-1,TRBJ2-7,-,TRBD2,TGCAGTGCTAGTGACATACTAGCGGGAGGTCATTACGAGCAGTACTTC,CSASDILAGGHYEQYF
TRBV19,TRBJ2-3,-,-,TGTGCCAGTAGTATAGGGAGGGGGCAGCCAGATACGCAGTATTTT,CASSIGRGQPDTQYF
TRBV4-1,TRBJ1-2,-,-,TGCGCCAGCAGCCACTTTAATGGCTACACCTTC,CASSHFNGYTF
TRBV7-2,TRBJ2-1,few,TRBD2,TGTGCCAGCAGCCTTACTAGCGGGGGGGCGACGCGTGAGCAGTTCTTC,CASSLTSGGATREQFF
TRBV28,TRBJ1-1,many,-,TGTGCCAGTATCGCGGGGATGAACACTGAAGCTTTCTTT,CASIAGMNTEAFF
TRBV20-1,TRBJ1-2,few,-,TGCAGTGCTAGAGATGGAAAGTCCTATGGCTACACCTTC,CSARDGKSYGYTF
TRBV6-2/TRBV6-3,TRBJ2-2,many,-,TGTGCCAGCAGCCCTAGGACACACAGAGGGACCGGGGAGCTGTTTTTT,CASSPRTHRGTGELFF
TRBV7-6,TRBJ1-1,many,-,TGTGCCAGCAGCTTTAGCTCGAACACTGAAGCTTTCTTT,CASSFSSNTEAFF
TRBV2,TRBJ2-3,few,-,TGTGCCAGCAGTGCGGAAGGAGCGGTGCCGCAGTATTTT,CASSAEGAVPQYF
TRBV7-2,TRBJ2-1,many,-,TGTGCCAGCAGCCCTTTAGACGAGCAGTTCTTC,CASSPLDEQFF
TRBV11-2,TRBJ2-1,many,TRBD2,TGTGCCAGCAGCTTATACGGGACTAGCGGGAGGAATGAGCAGTTCTTC,CASSLYGTSGRNEQFF
TRBV7-4,TRBJ2-1,few,TRBD2,TGTGCCAGCAGCTTACCGGGACTAGCTCCCCCCAATGAGCAGTTCTTC,CASSLPGLAPPNEQFF
TRBV20-1,TRBJ2-1,few,-,TGCAGTGCTAGAGGGGGTTTCTTC,CSARGGFF
TRBV11-2,TRBJ1-1,many,-,TGTGCCAGCAGCTTAGTCCCCAGGGAAAGTTTTACTGAAGCTTTCTTT,CASSLVPRESFTEAFF
TRBV20-1,TRBJ2-1,-,TRBD2,TGCAGTGCCCCCCCTAGCGGGACGAATGAGCAGTTCTTC,CSAPPSGTNEQFF
TRBV25-1,TRBJ2-7,few,TRBD1,TGTGCCAGCACCGCCCGGGACAGGGGTTCCTACGAGCAGTACTTC,CASTARDRGSYEQYF
TRBV28,TRBJ2-7,-,-,TGTGCCAGCAGCCCGCCTCCGGGCCCACAGTACTTC,CASSPPPGPQYF
TRBV7-8,TRBJ2-5,-,TRBD2,TGTGCCAGCAGCTTAGAGTTTGGGGCGGGGGGGGGGGTGACCCAGTACTTC,CASSLEFGAGGGVTQYF
TRBV7-2,TRBJ1-5,many,-,TGTGCCAGCAGCCGGACGTCCACGGGCAATCAGCCCCAGCATTTT,CASSRTSTGNQPQHF
TRBV7-2,TRBJ1-1,-,-,TGTGCCAGCAGCTTTAGGAAAAAGAACACTGAAGCTTTCTTT,CASSFRKKNTEAFF
TRBV5-5,TRBJ2-3,few,TRBD1,TGTGCCAGCAGCTCCGGACAGGGGCTCACAGATACGCAGTATTTT,CASSSGQGLTDTQYF
TRBV29-1,TRBJ2-1,few,-,TGCAGTATTATGAGGAGCTACAATGAGCAGTTCTTC,CSIMRSYNEQFF
TRBV7-2,TRBJ1-5,few,-,TGTGCCAGCAGCTTAACTAGGAGCAATCAGCCCCAGCATTTT,CASSLTRSNQPQHF
TRBV5-1,TRBJ2-3,few,TRBD2,TGCGCCAGCAGCTTGGCCTCAGCGGGGGTTCCAGATACGCAGTATTTT,CASSLASAGVPDTQYF
TRBV20-1,TRBJ2-2,few,TRBD2,TGCAGTGCTGCCCAAGTCGGAGCGGGGGGAAACACCGGGGAGCTGTTTTTT,CSAAQVGAGGNTGELFF
TRBV20-1,TRBJ1-2,few,TRBD1,TGCAGTGCTAGAGATTTGAGCAGGGGGCAATACTATGGCTACACCTTC,CSARDLSRGQYYGYTF
TRBV7-8,TRBJ2-3,many,TRBD2,TGTGCCAGCAGCTTAGAAGGAAATAGCGGGGGGGCAGGCACAGATACGCAGTATTTT,CASSLEGNSGGAGTDTQYF
TRBV7-9,TRBJ1-6,few,-,TGTGCCAGCAGCGCTCGGTCCTATAATTCACCCCTCCACTTT,CASSARSYNSPLHF
TRBV7-2,TRBJ2-3,-,TRBD2,TGTGCCAGCAGCCGCTTCACCTGGGGACTAGCGCTGGGGGATACGCAGTATTTT,CASSRFTWGLALGDTQYF
TRBV10-1,TRBJ1-1,few,-,TGCGCCAGCGCGCACAAATTCGAGGTTTTTAACACTGAAGCTTTCTTT,CASAHKFEVFNTEAFF
TRBV7-2,TRBJ2-3,many,TRBD2,TGTGCCAGCACCCTAGGACTAGTAGATACGCAGTATTTT,CASTLGLVDTQYF
TRBV7-8,TRBJ2-5,many,-,TGTGCCAGCAGCCCGCACAATCTCGACAGCGGGGAGACCCAGTACTTC,CASSPHNLDSGETQYF
TRBV6-5,TRBJ1-4,-,TRBD1,TGTGCCAGCAGTTTCAGACCGGGACAGGGTAATGAAAAACTGTTTTTT,CASSFRPGQGNEKLFF
TRBV7-3,TRBJ2-6,many,-,TGTGCCAGCAGCCCTGGATTGACCCCCTCTGGGGCCAACGTCCTGACTTTC,CASSPGLTPSGANVLTF
TRBV7-2,TRBJ2-1,few,TRBD2,TGTGCCAGCAGCTTATGGCTAGCGGGAGCGACCTACAATGAGCAGTTCTTC,CASSLWLAGATYNEQFF
TRBV18,TRBJ1-1,-,-,TGTGCCAGCTCACAGCGAGGACAGACCCGTGCTTTCTTT,CASSQRGQTRAFF
TRBV28,TRBJ1-5,many,-,TGTGCCAGCAATACGGCGGGTTATCAGCCCCAGCATTTT,CASNTAGYQPQHF
TRBV12-3/TRBV12-4,TRBJ1-1,many,-,TGTGCCAGCAGTCCTGCAATCACTGAAGCTTTCTTT,CASSPAITEAFF
TRBV6-2/TRBV6-3,TRBJ2-1,few,TRBD2,TGTGCCAGCAGTTACTTAGCGGGAGGGCCCAATGAGCAGTTCTTC,CASSYLAGGPNEQFF
TRBV19,TRBJ1-6,-,-,TGTGCCAGTAGTGCGGCCATCAATTCACCCCTCCACTTT,CASSAAINSPLHF
TRBV6-2/TRBV6-3,TRBJ2-5,-,-,TGTGCCAGCAGTCCGGACAAGGGTGGAGAGACCCAGTACTTC,CASSPDKGGETQYF
TRBV7-2,TRBJ2-3,many,TRBD1,TGTGCCAGCAGCCCCTGGACAGGGGGGGGCACAGATACGCAGTATTTT,CASSPWTGGGTDTQYF
TRBV11-3,TRBJ2-2,many,TRBD2,TGTGCCAGCAGCCCACGAGCGGGAGCGGACACCGGGGAGCTGTTTTTT,CASSPRAGADTGELFF
TRBV27,TRBJ1-2,many,-,TGTGCCAGCAGTCCCCACCGGGACAAATTGGACTACACCTTC,CASSPHRDKLDYTF
TRBV2,TRBJ2-5,many,-,TGTGCCAGCAGTGATGGGCGGTACCAAGAGACCCAGTACTTC,CASSDGRYQETQYF
TRBV4-3,TRBJ2-3,many,TRBD2,TGCGCCAGCAGCCAGGCCCTAGCGGGGGGGAAGGATACGCAGTATTTT,CASSQALAGGKDTQYF
TRBV2,TRBJ2-1,many,-,TGTGCCAGCAGTCCTCCCCGGGACTCCTACAATGAGCAGTTCTTC,CASSPPRDSYNEQFF
TRBV12-3/TRBV12-4,TRBJ1-6,many,-,TGTGCCAGCAGTTTAAAGTATAATTCACCCCTCCACTTT,CASSLKYNSPLHF
TRBV19,TRBJ2-2,-,-,TGTGCCAGTAGTACCTCAGGCACCGGGGAGCTGTTTTTT,CASSTSGTGELFF
TRBV6-2/TRBV6-3,TRBJ2-1,-,TRBD2,TGTGCCAGCAGTCCCATAGCGGGAGGGCCCGGCGGTGAGCAGTTCTTC,CASSPIAGGPGGEQFF
TRBV7-9,TRBJ2-4,few,-,TGTGCCAGCAGCCCCTCTCTGGTGGTCTTGGACTTC,CASSPSLVVLDF
TRBV27,TRBJ1-2,-,-,TGTGCCAGCCGGGACCACGTCAACTATGGCTACACCTTC,CASRDHVNYGYTF
TRBV18,TRBJ1-5,-,-,TGTGCCAGCTCACCACCGGGAGGCGGAGGGTTTTATAGCAATCAGCCCCAGCATTTT,CASSPPGGGGFYSNQPQHF
TRBV7-6,TRBJ2-7,few,-,TGTGCCAGCAGCGCAGTTCCCCCGGGGTCCTACGAGCAGTACTTC,CASSAVPPGSYEQYF
TRBV24-1,TRBJ2-1,few,-,TGTGCCACCAGTGATTTGCTCGGGTCGGCGTTCTTC,CATSDLLGSAFF
TRBV7-2,TRBJ2-1,many,TRBD2,TGTGCCAGCAGCTTAGTGGGGACTAGCGGGACGAATGAGCAGTTCTTC,CASSLVGTSGTNEQFF